The T cell receptor beta chain under discussion was sequenced for a study of control samples from healthy donors and cancer patients. The method was immunoSEQ multiplex PCR; TCRdb's version includes in-frame clones alone and lacks a portion of them. The data show more than 95,000 clones, roughly 91% seen once. The V end lost 0 bases, the J end lost 1 base, and 12 bases lay between the germline ends. The germline V gene encodes CDR1 MNHEY and CDR2 SVGAGI. CDR3 length equals 16 residues. J is TRBJ1-1 and V is TRBV6-5, with a possible D match to TRBD1 (5 bases). Sequencing used blood. This TCR was sampled from a man aged 40-55 years in good health. The CDR3 loop is CASSYSSSGGNTEAFF. CDR3 nucleotides: TGTGCCAGCAGTTACTCGAGTAGCGGGGGGAACACTGAAGCTTTCTTT.